This T cell receptor (beta chain) came from a study of cytomegalovirus exposure and HLA in healthy donors. Study background: The 120 validation repertoires, a later analysis reported, used the same platform as the 666 repertoires from the first cohort. Study-wide results and caveats: First-cohort TCR clusters were later found to tend to co-occur in the 120 or so validation repertoires. In vitro, a few CMV-associated chains proved specific for CMV antigens.

Germline CDR1 reads SGHNT; CDR2 reads YYREEE (reference sequence). The CDR3 spans 13 residues. V was pared by 5 bases and J by 5 bases, with 11 bases between. Clones were sequenced by immunoSEQ multiplex PCR, and TCRdb holds only the in-frame ones, with some missing. The sample has roughly 47,000 clones, over 85% seen once. A remark on this clone: Its antigen is currently unknown.

The chain combines TRBV5-4 with TRBJ2-1; possible D gene TRBD1, 5 bases. This clonotype was sampled from a woman under 30 in good health and CMV-seronegative. Sample: PBMCs. In DNA form, the CDR3 reads TGTGCCAGCAGTAGGGGCCAGAACAATGAGCAGTTCTTC. Translation gives CASSRGQNNEQFF. The full variable domain, in which reference TRBV5-4 and TRBJ2-1 provide the parts outside the CDR3, is ETGVTQSPTHLIKTRGQQVTLRCSSQSGHNTVSWYQQALGQGPQFIFQYYREEENGRGNFPPRFSGLQFPNYSSELNVNALELDDSALYLCASSRGQNNEQFFGPGTRLTVL.